The 28 T cell receptor beta chains in this list originate from one sample, sequenced in a study of cytomegalovirus exposure and HLA in healthy donors. The PCR was carried out with 60 Vbeta primers and 13 Jbeta primers. The table came from immunoSEQ multiplex PCR; TCRdb's copy has only in-frame clones and leaves some out. The repertoire holds around 55,000 clones, about 80% seen once, with over 1.1% in the top ten. Input material: PBMCs. The receptors originated from a female donor in good health and CMV-seronegative.

This clone came up a few times. The CDR3 loop is CASSATGGSYEQYF. In nucleotides, the CDR3 is TGCGCCAGCAGCGCGACCGGAGGCTCCTACGAGCAGTACTTC. J is TRBJ2-7 and V is TRBV5-1, with D maybe TRBD2 (5 bases). The ends were cut back, 4 bases at V and 0 bases at J, with 11 bases in the middle. The CDR3 sequence is 14 residues long. The germline V gene encodes CDR1 SGHRS and CDR2 YFSETQ.

This chain joins TRBV9 and TRBJ1-1; the D gene is possibly TRBD1 (6 bases). This CDR3 is 14 amino acids long. V was cut by 0 bases and J by 3 bases, with 9 bases left in between. CDR1 is SGDLS, CDR2 YYNGEE, per germline. The CDR3, as DNA: TGTGCCAGCAGCGTAGAACAGGGTCACACTGAAGCTTTCTTT. Protein: CASSVEQGHTEAFF.

CDR3 in amino acids: CASSIQQGDGYTF. DNA for the CDR3: TGTGCCAGCAGCATACAACAAGGGGATGGCTACACCTTC. V usage is TRBV9 and J usage is TRBJ1-2, with D tentatively TRBD1 (5 bases). V lost 4 bases, J lost 6 bases, and 13 bases lay in between. This CDR3 has 13 amino acids. Germline lookup yields CDR1 SGDLS and CDR2 YYNGEE. The full variable domain, in which reference TRBV9 and TRBJ1-2 provide the parts outside the CDR3, is DSGVTQTPKHLITATGQRVTLRCSPRSGDLSVYWYQQSLDQGLQFLIQYYNGEERAKGNILERFSAQQFPDLHSELNLSSLELGDSALYFCASSIQQGDGYTFGSGTRLTVV.

This clone came up once. The rearrangement links TRBV6-5 to TRBJ1-1, with 9 bases lining up with TRBD1. The germline gives CDR1 MNHEY, CDR2 SVGAGI. V dropped 5 bases and J dropped 4; count of bases not matched to a gene: 5. This CDR3 has 14 amino acids. The CDR3 region is CASSADRGGTEAFF. DNA of the CDR3: TGTGCCAGCAGTGCAGACAGGGGGGGCACTGAAGCTTTCTTT.

J is TRBJ1-3 and V is TRBV25-1, with D maybe TRBD1 (6 bases). There are 18 residues in the CDR3. V shed 4 bases and J shed 7 bases, with 26 bases lying between them. The germline gives CDR1 MGHDK, CDR2 SYGVNS. CDR3 coding DNA: TGTGCCAGCAGTGGACCCCCGGGACACCAAGGAGCTCCGAACACCATATATTTT. Its protein is CASSGPPGHQGAPNTIYF.

This chain joins TRBV6-4 and TRBJ1-2; D remains unclear. In germline, CDR1 is MRHNA, CDR2 SNTAGT. The CDR3 is made up of 15 amino acids. V dropped 9 bases and J dropped 2 bases, with 19 bases sitting between them. CDR3 in DNA: TGTGCCAGTAGCCCTAAAAGTCCTCCAAACTATGGCTACACCTTC. Its protein is CASSPKSPPNYGYTF.

As for this clone: At one end, the junction sequence differs from germline, possibly due to a read error. The sample has other DNA sequences that encode this CDR3 too. The V gene is TRBV5-6, the J gene TRBJ1-1, with D perhaps matching TRBD1 (5 bases). Germline V lookup: CDR1 SGHDT, CDR2 YYEEEE. The CDR3 extends over 15 amino acids. CDR3 sequence (DNA): TGTGCCAGCAGCTTGGTCGGGGGACCGAGCACTGAAGCCTTCTTT. Amino acids: CASSLVGGPSTEAFF.

This chain connects TRBV4-1 to TRBJ1-2, with 10 bases aligning to TRBD1. The germline gives CDR1 MGHRA, CDR2 YSYEKL. J lost 1 base, V lost 5 bases, and 13 bases had no gene match. This CDR3 has 18 residues. The CDR3 DNA reads TGCGCCAGCAGCTCCATTACCCGGGGACAGGGGCGTAACTATGGCTACACCTTC. This encodes CASSSITRGQGRNYGYTF.

The chain recombines TRBV14 with TRBJ2-5, with TRBD2 matching over 11 bases. The CDR3 is made up of 15 amino acids. The V segment lost 3 bases and the J segment 4 bases; nucleotides outside the gene matches: 4. Germline V CDR1 and CDR2: SGHDN, FVKESK. CDR3 sequence: CASSHILAGVETQYF. CDR3 DNA: TGTGCCAGCAGCCATATACTAGCGGGGGTAGAGACCCAGTACTTC.

This clone was recorded once. This chain joins TRBV5-1 and TRBJ2-1, with a weak D call TRBD2 (7 bases). The CDR3 covers 15 residues. Germline V gives CDR1 SGHRS, CDR2 YFSETQ. Deletions cut 0 bases from V and 9 bases from J, with 16 bases between. CDR3 coding DNA: TGCGCCAGCAGCTTGGAAGGGGGGGGCCTCGGTGAGCAGTTCTTC. Translation gives CASSLEGGGLGEQFF.

The chain employs TRBV5-1 and TRBJ2-3; perhaps TRBD2 as D (6 bases). CDR3 length: 15 residues. Germline-derived CDR1 and CDR2 are SGHRS and YFSETQ. The V end was cut by 2 bases, the J end by 0 bases, with 10 bases between. The CDR3 DNA sequence: TGCGCCAGCAGCTTTCTAGCGTCTAGCACAGATACGCAGTATTTT. Its protein is CASSFLASSTDTQYF.

The chain is built from TRBV2 and TRBJ1-1; TRBD1 matches at 8 bases. CDR1 SNHLY and CDR2 FYNNEI come from the germline V gene. The CDR3 sequence is 12 residues long. The junction had 0 bases not matched to a gene; V was cut back by 5 bases and J by 4 bases. The CDR3 DNA is TGTGCCAGCAGTACAGGGGGCACTGAAGCTTTCTTT. This gives the protein CASSTGGTEAFF.

The rearrangement links TRBV7-9 to TRBJ1-2, with 7 bases fitting TRBD1. CDR1 and CDR2 (germline): SEHNR, FQNEAQ (reference sequence). There are 18 residues in the CDR3. J gave up 4 bases and V 5 bases, and 19 bases lay outside the gene matches. This chain's CDR3 is CASSPVPGQPTPVYGYTF. In nucleotides, the CDR3 is TGTGCCAGCAGCCCCGTCCCGGGACAGCCCACCCCGGTCTATGGCTACACCTTC.

The chain combines TRBV7-6 with TRBJ2-1, with TRBD2 matching 10 bases. V lost 4 bases to trimming and J lost 8 bases; unmatched junction nucleotides: 8. The CDR3 has 15 residues. The germline V gene encodes CDR1 SGHVS and CDR2 FNYEAQ. CDR3 bases: TGTGCCAGCAGCTCCCGGGGACTAGCGACGGATGAGCAGTTCTTC. This gives the protein CASSSRGLATDEQFF.

The rearrangement joins TRBV4-2 to TRBJ1-6, with a weak D call TRBD1 (5 bases). The germline V and J ends were trimmed by 4 bases and 0 bases, with 10 bases remaining between them. CDR1 is LGHNA and CDR2 is YNFKEQ in the germline V gene. This CDR3 comprises 16 residues. The CDR3 DNA is TGTGCCAGCAGCCCTGGGGCCAGCTCCTATAATTCACCCCTCCACTTT. Translating it yields CASSPGASSYNSPLHF.

This clone was detected only once. The rearrangement joins TRBV6-6 to TRBJ1-1, with a possible D match to TRBD1 (5 bases). V was cut by 6 bases and J by 4 bases, with 21 bases left in between. This CDR3 is 16 amino acids long. Germline-derived CDR1 and CDR2 are MNHNY and SVGAGI (reference sequence). Here the CDR3 DNA reads TGTGCCAGCAGCCCAGGGTGGGGTAGTCTCCTCACTGAAGCTTTCTTT. As protein: CASSPGWGSLLTEAFF.

The rearrangement links TRBV7-9 to TRBJ2-2, with 11 bases fitting TRBD1. The length of the CDR3 is 17 residues. The J segment lost 2 bases and the V segment lost 6 bases, leaving 8 bases of the junction unmatched. The germline gives CDR1 SEHNR, CDR2 FQNEAQ (reference sequence). The CDR3 sequence is CASRLWTGGKNTGELFF. The CDR3 DNA reads as TGTGCCAGCAGACTCTGGACAGGGGGCAAAAACACCGGGGAGCTGTTTTTT.

CDR3 loop: CASSQPAGVIYEQYF. The CDR3 nucleotides read TGCGCCAGCAGCCAACCCGCCGGGGTGATCTACGAGCAGTACTTC. V gene TRBV4-1 combines with J gene TRBJ2-7, with a possible D match to TRBD2 (5 bases). The germline V gene encodes CDR1 MGHRA and CDR2 YSYEKL. The V gene lost 2 bases and the J gene lost 3 bases, with 14 bases spanning the gap. CDR3 length: 15 amino acids.

This rearrangement joins TRBV7-2 to TRBJ2-3; 7 nucleotides align to TRBD2. The CDR3 is 15 residues long. V shed 0 bases and J 3 bases; nucleotides not matched to a gene: 3. The germline CDR1 and CDR2 sequences are SGHTA and FQGNSA. In DNA, the CDR3 is TGTGCCAGCAGCTTAGCGGGGGGGACGACAGATACGCAGTATTTT. This gives the protein CASSLAGGTTDTQYF.

The chain links TRBV7-3 to TRBJ2-2; D may be TRBD2 (7 bases). Looked up from germline, CDR1 is SGHTA and CDR2 is FQGTGA. The germline V and J ends were trimmed by 8 bases and 5 bases, with 18 bases remaining between them. The CDR3 is 15 residues long. CDR3 DNA sequence: TGTGCCAGCCAGAGGGGGGGCCCAGGGACCGGGGAGCTGTTTTTT. Translation gives CASQRGGPGTGELFF.

This clone was picked up one time. V gene TRBV10-1 combines with J gene TRBJ2-7, with 9 nucleotides matching TRBD1. CDR1 is WNHNN and CDR2 is SYGVQD in the germline V gene (reference sequence). With V trimmed by 3 bases and J by 3 bases, 6 bases remained unmatched. CDR3 length equals 15 residues. CDR3 DNA: TGCGCCAGCAGTGACCCCGGGACAGGGAACTACGAGCAGTACTTC. Amino acids: CASSDPGTGNYEQYF.

V and J are TRBV2 and TRBJ1-3; perhaps TRBD1 as D (6 bases). Germline CDR1 reads SNHLY; CDR2 reads FYNNEI. This CDR3 is built from 12 residues. Trimming left V 11 bases short and J 4 bases short, with 12 bases between. The CDR3 sequence is CAFGTPGNTIYF. CDR3 sequence (DNA): TGTGCCTTTGGGACACCCGGAAACACCATATATTTT.

The chain's CDR3 is CASSRDRSEQYF. CDR3 coding DNA: TGTGCCAGCAGCCGAGACAGGAGCGAGCAGTACTTC. The chain links TRBV6-5 to TRBJ2-7; possible D gene TRBD1, 6 bases. V was trimmed by 6 bases and J by 6 bases, leaving 12 bases between them. The CDR3 loop spans 12 amino acids. Germline assignment: CDR1 MNHEY and CDR2 SVGAGI.

The chain couples TRBV11-2 to TRBJ1-4; D gene ambiguous. CDR1 and CDR2 (germline): SGHAT, FQNNGV. V was cut by 1 base and J by 8 bases, with 5 bases left in between. The CDR3 contains 12 residues. The CDR3 DNA follows: TGTGCCAGCAGCTTAGGGCAGGAAAAACTGTTTTTT. Its protein is CASSLGQEKLFF.

The rearrangement joins TRBV2 to TRBJ1-1; D gene uncertain. V lost 11 bases and J 0 bases, leaving 13 bases between the germline ends. CDR1 and CDR2 (germline): SNHLY, FYNNEI. The CDR3 extends over 13 amino acids. CDR3 loop: CALRRIMNTEAFF. The CDR3 nucleotides read TGTGCCCTAAGGAGGATAATGAACACTGAAGCTTTCTTT.

The table lists this clone with a count of one. The J gene is TRBJ2-1, the V gene TRBV11-2; tentatively, D is TRBD1 (6 bases). The CDR3 totals 15 residues. The germline gives CDR1 SGHAT, CDR2 FQNNGV. Trimming took off 1 base at V and 8 bases at J, with 15 bases between the two ends. The CDR3 region has the DNA TGTGCCAGCAGCTTAGTCAGGGGAGAACTGCATGAGCAGTTCTTC. Translating it yields CASSLVRGELHEQFF.

The rearrangement joins TRBV5-4 to TRBJ1-2, with 7 bases fitting TRBD1. CDR3 size: 16 residues. Germline-derived CDR1 and CDR2 are SGHNT and YYREEE (reference sequence). J was trimmed by 4 bases and V by 4 bases; bases with no gene match: 13. In nucleotides, the CDR3 is TGTGCCAGCAGCCGAGGGGGCAGTCCGGGCCTCTATGGCTACACCTTC. The encoded protein is CASSRGGSPGLYGYTF.

The rearrangement joins TRBV6-6 to TRBJ1-2, with a possible D match to TRBD1 (5 bases). The CDR3 is 15 residues long. Germline loops: CDR1 MNHNY, CDR2 SVGAGI (reference sequence). The V and J ends lost 0 bases and 0 bases respectively, with 8 bases between them. This CDR3 reads CASSYSMDTNYGYTF. Here the CDR3 DNA reads TGTGCCAGCAGTTACTCCATGGACACTAACTATGGCTACACCTTC.